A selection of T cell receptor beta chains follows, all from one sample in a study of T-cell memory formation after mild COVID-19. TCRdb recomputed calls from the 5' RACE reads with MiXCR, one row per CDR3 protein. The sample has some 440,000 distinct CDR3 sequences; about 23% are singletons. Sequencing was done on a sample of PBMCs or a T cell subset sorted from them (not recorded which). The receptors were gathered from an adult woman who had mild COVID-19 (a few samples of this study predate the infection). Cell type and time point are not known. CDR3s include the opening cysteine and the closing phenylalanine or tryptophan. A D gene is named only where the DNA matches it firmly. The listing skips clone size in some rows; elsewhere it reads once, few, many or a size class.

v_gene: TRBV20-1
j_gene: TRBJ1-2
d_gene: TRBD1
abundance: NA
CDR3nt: TGCAGTGCCCCTCGGGCGGGACAGCCTTGGGTTAACTATGGCTACACCTTC
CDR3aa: CSAPRAGQPWVNYGYTF

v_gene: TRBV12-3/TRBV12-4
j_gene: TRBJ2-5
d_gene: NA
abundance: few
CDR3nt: TGTGCCAGCAGTTGGGCGGGCATAGAAGACACCCAGTACTTC
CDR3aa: CASSWAGIEDTQYF

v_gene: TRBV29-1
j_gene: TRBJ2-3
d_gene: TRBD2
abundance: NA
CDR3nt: TGCAGCGCCCGTGGACTAGCGGGAGATACGCAGTATTTT
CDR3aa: CSARGLAGDTQYF

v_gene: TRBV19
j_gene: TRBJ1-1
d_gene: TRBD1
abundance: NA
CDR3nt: TGTGCCAGTAGTATTCTCGACAGGGGCACTGAAGCTTTCTTT
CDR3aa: CASSILDRGTEAFF

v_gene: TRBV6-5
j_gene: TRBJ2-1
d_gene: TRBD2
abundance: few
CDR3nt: TGTGCCAGCAGTTACTCGAAGACTAGCGGGCCCAATGAGCAGTTCTTC
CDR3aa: CASSYSKTSGPNEQFF

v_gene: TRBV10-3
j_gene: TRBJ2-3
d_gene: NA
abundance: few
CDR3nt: TGTGCCATCAGTGATTTTACTAGTCGCACAGATACGCAGTATTTT
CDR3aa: CAISDFTSRTDTQYF

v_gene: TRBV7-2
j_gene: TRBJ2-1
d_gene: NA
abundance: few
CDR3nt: TGTGCCAGCAGCTCCGACTTAGGAGGGCAGTTCTTC
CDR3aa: CASSSDLGGQFF

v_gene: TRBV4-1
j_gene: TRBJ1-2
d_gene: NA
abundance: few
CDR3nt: TGCGCCAGCAGCCATATCTCCGGGAAAAACTATGGCTACACCTTC
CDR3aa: CASSHISGKNYGYTF

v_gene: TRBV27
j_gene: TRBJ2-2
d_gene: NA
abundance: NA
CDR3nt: TGTGCCAGCAGTTTAACCGGGACACTTAACACCGGGGAGCTGTTTTTT
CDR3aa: CASSLTGTLNTGELFF

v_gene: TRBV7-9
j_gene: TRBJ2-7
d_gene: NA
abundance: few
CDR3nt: TGTGCCAGCAGCCCACGAGGGCGGGAATACGAGCAGTACTTC
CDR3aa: CASSPRGREYEQYF

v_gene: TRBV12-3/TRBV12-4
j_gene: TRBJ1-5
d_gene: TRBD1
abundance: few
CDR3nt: TGTGCCAGCAGTTTTGTTCAGGGGGTGACTCAGCCCCAGCATTTT
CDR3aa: CASSFVQGVTQPQHF

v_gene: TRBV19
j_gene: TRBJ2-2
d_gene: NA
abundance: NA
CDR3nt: TGTGCCAGTAGTATAGGTTTCAGGACCCGCACCGGGGAGCTGTTTTTT
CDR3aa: CASSIGFRTRTGELFF

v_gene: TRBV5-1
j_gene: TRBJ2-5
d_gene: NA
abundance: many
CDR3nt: TGCGCCAGCAGCTTGGATCTTGAGACCCAGTACTTC
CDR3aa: CASSLDLETQYF

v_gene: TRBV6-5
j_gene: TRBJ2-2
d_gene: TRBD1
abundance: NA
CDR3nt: TGTGCCAGCAGTAAAGGGACAGATAACCCCGGGCGGGAGCTGTTTTTT
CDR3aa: CASSKGTDNPGRELFF

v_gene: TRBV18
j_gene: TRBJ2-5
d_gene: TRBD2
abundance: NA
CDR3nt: TGTGCCAGTAATATAGCGGGAGGTCTAGAGACCCAGTACTTC
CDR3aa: CASNIAGGLETQYF

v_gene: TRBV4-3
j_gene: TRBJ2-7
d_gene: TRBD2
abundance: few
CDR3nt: TGCGCCAGCAGCCAAGAATTGACGCGGGAGGGGCACGAGCAGTACTTC
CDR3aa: CASSQELTREGHEQYF

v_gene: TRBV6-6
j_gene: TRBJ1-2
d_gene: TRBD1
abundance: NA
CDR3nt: TGTGCCAGCAGTCCATTACAGGGGAGTCATACCTATGGCTACACCTTC
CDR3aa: CASSPLQGSHTYGYTF

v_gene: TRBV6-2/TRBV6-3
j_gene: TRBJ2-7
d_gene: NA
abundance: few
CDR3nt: TGTGCCAGCAGTTACGCAGCGGGTAACTCCTACGAGCAGTACTTC
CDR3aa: CASSYAAGNSYEQYF

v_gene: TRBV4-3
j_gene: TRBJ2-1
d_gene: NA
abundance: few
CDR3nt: TGCGCCAGCAGCCAAGATAGTTTTCAGTTCAATGAGCAGTTCTTC
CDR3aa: CASSQDSFQFNEQFF

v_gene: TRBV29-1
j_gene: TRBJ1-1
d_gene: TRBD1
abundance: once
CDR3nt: TGCAGCGTTGATACAGGGGAGGACACTGAAGCTTTCTTT
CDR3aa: CSVDTGEDTEAFF

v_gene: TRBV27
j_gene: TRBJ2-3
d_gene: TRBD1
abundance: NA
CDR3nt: TGTGCCAGCAGTTGGACAGGGCCGACAGATACGCAGTATTTT
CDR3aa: CASSWTGPTDTQYF

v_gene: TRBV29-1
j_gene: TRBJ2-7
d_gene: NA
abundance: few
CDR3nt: TGCAGCGTTCGGGATTTCGACTACGAGCAGTACTTC
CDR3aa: CSVRDFDYEQYF

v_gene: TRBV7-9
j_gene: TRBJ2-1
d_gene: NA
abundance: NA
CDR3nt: TGTGCCAGCGAGAGAAGGGACACTTCTTCCTACAATGAGCAGTTCTTC
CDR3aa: CASERRDTSSYNEQFF

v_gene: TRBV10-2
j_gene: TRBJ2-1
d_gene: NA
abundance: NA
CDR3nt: TGCGCCAGCAGCCGGACTCTCTACAATGAGCAGTTCTTC
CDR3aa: CASSRTLYNEQFF

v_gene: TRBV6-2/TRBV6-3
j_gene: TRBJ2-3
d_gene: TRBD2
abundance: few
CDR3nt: TGTGCCAGCAGTTACTTAGGACTAGGAGCCGGATCCACAGATACGCAGTATTTT
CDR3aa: CASSYLGLGAGSTDTQYF

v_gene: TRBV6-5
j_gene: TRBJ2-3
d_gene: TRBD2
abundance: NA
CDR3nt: TGTGCCAGCAGACTGACTAGCGGGAGGGTTCAGGATACGCAGTATTTT
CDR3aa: CASRLTSGRVQDTQYF

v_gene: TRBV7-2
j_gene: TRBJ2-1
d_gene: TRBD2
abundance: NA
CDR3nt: TGTGCCAGCAGCTTATCCCTAGCGGGGGGGCAGAATGAGCAGTTCTTC
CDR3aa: CASSLSLAGGQNEQFF

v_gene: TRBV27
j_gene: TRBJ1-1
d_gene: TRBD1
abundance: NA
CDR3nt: TGTGCCAGCAGTCCTACCCCCGGACAGGGGGGGATTATGAACACTGAAGCTTTCTTT
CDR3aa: CASSPTPGQGGIMNTEAFF

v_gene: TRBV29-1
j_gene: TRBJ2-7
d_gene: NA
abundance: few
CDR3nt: TGCAGCGTCGCGCCTTCGGTAGCGTCCTACGAGCAGTACTTC
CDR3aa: CSVAPSVASYEQYF

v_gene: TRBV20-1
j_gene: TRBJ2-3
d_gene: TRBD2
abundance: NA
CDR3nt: TGCAGTGCTAGATATTCTAGCGGCCCTAGCACAGATACGCAGTATTTT
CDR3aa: CSARYSSGPSTDTQYF

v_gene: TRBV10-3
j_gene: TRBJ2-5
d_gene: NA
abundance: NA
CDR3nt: TGTGCCATCAGTGTACGGGAGACCCAGTACTTC
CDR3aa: CAISVRETQYF

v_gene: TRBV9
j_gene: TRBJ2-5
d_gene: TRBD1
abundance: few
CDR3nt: TGTGCCAGCAGCGGCGGCGGACAGGGTGGGGAGACCCAGTACTTC
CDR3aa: CASSGGGQGGETQYF

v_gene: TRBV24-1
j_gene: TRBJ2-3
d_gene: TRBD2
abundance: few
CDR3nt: TGTGCCACCAGCGGGACTAGCGGAGCAGATACGCAGTATTTT
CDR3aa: CATSGTSGADTQYF

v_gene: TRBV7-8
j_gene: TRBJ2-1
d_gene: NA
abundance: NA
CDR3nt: TGTGCCAGCAGCTTAAGATCTGGTTCTAGTGAGCAGTTCTTC
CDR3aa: CASSLRSGSSEQFF

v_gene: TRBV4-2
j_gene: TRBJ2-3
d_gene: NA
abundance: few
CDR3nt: TGTGCCAGCAGCCAATATATCGCGAGGGGCACAGATACGCAGTATTTT
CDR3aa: CASSQYIARGTDTQYF